This TCR beta chain was retrieved from a study of memory B cells and T cells in multiple sclerosis. Regarding this clone: The target antigen is unknown. Compared with germline, one end of the junction differs, possibly owing to a read error.

Study results and caveats: Shared clonotype counts depended on differing compartment clone-set sizes and were normalized.

Germline CDR1 and CDR2: MNHNS and SASEGT. This CDR3 contains 15 residues. CFSE-dim autoproliferating and CFSE-high non-proliferating T cells from unstimulated culture were sequenced separately. Replicate wells were pooled after about seven days of stimulus-free culture of 5x10^7 CFSE-labeled PBMCs. The PBMCs received roughly 0.5 uM CFSE and serum-free culture with no added stimuli. TCRdb's table, derived via immunoSEQ multiplex PCR, lists solely in-frame clones and lacks some. The sample consists of about 12,000 clones, 80% to 90% of them appearing once. The TCR originated in a human donor with multiple sclerosis. Sample: PBMCs from blood kept in culture. The chain links TRBV6-1 to TRBJ1-5, with D perhaps TRBD1 (5 bases). The CDR3 protein is CVSSDGLLGAQPQHF. CDR3 coding DNA: TGTGTCAGCAGTGATGGGCTTCTTGGGGCTCAGCCCCAGCATTTT.